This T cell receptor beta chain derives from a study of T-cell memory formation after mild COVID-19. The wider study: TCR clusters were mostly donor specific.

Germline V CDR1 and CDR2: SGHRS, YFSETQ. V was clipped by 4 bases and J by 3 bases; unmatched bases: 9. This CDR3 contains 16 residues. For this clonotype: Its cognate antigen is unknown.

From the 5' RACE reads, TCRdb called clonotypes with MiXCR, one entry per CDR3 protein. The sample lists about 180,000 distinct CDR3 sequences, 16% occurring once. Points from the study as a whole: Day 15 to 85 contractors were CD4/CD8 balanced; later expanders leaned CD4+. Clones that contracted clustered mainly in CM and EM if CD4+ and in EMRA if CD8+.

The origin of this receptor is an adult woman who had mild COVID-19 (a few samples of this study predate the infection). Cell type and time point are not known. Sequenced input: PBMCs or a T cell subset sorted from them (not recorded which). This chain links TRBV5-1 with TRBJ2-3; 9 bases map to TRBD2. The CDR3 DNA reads TGCGCCAGCAGCGGAAAGCTAGCGGGGCCTACAGATACGCAGTATTTT. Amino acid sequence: CASSGKLAGPTDTQYF.